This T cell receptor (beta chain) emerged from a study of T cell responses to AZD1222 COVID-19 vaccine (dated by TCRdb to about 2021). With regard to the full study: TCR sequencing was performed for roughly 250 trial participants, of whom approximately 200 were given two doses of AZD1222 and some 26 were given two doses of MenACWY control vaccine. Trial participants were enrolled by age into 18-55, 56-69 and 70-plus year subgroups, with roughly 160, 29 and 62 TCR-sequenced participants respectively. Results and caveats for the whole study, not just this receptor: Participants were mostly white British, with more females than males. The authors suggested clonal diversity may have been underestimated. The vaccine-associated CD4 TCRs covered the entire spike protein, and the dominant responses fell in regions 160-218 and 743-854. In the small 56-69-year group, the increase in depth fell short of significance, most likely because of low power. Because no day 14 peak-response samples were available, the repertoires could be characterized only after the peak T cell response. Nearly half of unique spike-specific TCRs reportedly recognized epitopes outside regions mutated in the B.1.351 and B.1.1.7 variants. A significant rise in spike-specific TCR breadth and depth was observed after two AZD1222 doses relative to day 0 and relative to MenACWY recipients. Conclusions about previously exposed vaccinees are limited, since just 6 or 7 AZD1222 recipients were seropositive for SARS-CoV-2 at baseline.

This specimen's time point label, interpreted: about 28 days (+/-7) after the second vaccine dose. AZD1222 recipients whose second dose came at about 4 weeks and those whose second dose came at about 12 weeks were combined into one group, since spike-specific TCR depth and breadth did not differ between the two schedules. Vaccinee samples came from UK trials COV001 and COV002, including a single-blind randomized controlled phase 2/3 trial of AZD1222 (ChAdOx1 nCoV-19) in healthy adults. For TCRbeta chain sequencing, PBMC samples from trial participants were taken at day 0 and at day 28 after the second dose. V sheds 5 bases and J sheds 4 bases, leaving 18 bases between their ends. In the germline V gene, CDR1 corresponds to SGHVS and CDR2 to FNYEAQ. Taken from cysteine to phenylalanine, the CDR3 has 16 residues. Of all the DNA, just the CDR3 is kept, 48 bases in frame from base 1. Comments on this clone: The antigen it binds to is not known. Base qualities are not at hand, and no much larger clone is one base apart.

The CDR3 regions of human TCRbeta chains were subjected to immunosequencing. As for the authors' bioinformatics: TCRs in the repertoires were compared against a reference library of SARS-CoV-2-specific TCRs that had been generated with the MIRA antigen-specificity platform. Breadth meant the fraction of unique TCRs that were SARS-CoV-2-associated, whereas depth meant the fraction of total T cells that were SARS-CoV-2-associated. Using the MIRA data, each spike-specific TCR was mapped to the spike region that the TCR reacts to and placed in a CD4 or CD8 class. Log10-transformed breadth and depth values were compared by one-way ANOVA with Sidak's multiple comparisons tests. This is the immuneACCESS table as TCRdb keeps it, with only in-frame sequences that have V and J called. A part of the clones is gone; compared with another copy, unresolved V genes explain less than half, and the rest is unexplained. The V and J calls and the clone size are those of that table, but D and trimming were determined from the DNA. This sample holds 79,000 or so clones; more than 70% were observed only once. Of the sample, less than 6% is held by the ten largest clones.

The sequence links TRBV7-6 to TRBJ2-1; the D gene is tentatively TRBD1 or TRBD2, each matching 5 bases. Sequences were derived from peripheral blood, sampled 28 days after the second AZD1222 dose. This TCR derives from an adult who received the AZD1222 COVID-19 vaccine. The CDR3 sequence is CASSGGSGRSYNEQFF. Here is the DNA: TGTGCCAGCAGCGGGGGATCGGGACGGTCATACAATGAGCAGTTCTTC. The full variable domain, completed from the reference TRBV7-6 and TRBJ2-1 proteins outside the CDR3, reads GAGVSQSPRYKVTKRGQDVALRCDPISGHVSLYWYRQALGQGPEFLTYFNYEAQQDKSGLPNDRFSAERPEGSISTLTIQRTEQRDSAMYRCASSGGSGRSYNEQFFGPGTRLTVL.